Following are 3 T cell receptor beta chains from one sample sequenced in a study of identical twins. TCRdb itself ran the 5' RACE reads through MiXCR, one entry per CDR3 protein. Of 640,000 or so distinct CDR3 sequences listed, 5.5% to 6.5% were seen once; the top ten hold about 2%. Sequenced material: naive T cells sorted from blood. Receptor source: a young man in good health.

The chain carries TRBV3-1 and TRBJ2-1; D is ambiguous. Per the germline V gene, CDR1 is LGHDT and CDR2 is YNNKEL (reference sequence). This CDR3 comprises 13 residues. Between the trimmed V and J ends, which lost 3 bases and 6 bases, there was a span of 9 bases. The CDR3 nucleotides read TGTGCCAGCAGCCACCGCCTGGGCAATGAGCAGTTCTTC. It codes for CASSHRLGNEQFF.

V and J are TRBV18 and TRBJ1-1, with 9 bases aligning to TRBD1. CDR3 size: 16 residues. Germline CDR1 is KGHSH and CDR2 is LQKENI. After removal of 5 bases from V and 1 base from J, the junction contained 8 bases not matched to a gene. The CDR3, as DNA: TGTGCCAGCTCAGCGCCGGGACAGGGAGCGAACACTGAAGCTTTCTTT. Protein: CASSAPGQGANTEAFF.

This clonotype has a count of ten or more. This chain connects TRBV20-1 to TRBJ2-7, with TRBD2 as a possible D gene (6 bases). The CDR3 has 14 amino acids. CDR1 DFQATT and CDR2 SNEGSKA come from the germline V gene (reference sequence). CDR3 nucleotide sequence: TGCAGCGTCCCCGGGACTTCTTTCTCCTACGAGCAGTACTTC. Translating gives CSVPGTSFSYEQYF.